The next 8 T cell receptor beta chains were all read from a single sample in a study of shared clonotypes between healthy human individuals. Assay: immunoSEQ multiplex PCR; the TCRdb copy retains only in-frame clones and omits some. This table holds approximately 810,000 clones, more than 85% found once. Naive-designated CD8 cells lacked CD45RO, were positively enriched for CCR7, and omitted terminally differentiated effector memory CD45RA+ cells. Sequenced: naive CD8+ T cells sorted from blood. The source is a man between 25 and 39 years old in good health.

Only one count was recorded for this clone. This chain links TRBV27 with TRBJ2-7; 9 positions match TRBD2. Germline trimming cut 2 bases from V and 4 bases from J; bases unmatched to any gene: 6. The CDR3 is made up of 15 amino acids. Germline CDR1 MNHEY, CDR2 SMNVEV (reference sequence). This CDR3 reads CASSLGAGGLYEQYF. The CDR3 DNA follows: TGTGCCAGCAGTTTAGGAGCGGGAGGATTATACGAGCAGTACTTC.

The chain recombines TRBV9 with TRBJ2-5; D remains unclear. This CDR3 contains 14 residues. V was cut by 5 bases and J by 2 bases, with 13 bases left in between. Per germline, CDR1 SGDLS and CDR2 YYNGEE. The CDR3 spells CASSPPASQETQYF. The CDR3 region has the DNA TGTGCCAGCAGTCCCCCGGCCTCACAAGAGACCCAGTACTTC.

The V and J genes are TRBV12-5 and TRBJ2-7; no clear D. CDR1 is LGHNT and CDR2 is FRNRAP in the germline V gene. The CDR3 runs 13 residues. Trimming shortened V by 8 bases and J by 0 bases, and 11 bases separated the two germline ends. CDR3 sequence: CASSGQNSYEQYF. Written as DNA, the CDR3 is TGTGCTAGTTCGGGCCAGAACTCCTACGAGCAGTACTTC.

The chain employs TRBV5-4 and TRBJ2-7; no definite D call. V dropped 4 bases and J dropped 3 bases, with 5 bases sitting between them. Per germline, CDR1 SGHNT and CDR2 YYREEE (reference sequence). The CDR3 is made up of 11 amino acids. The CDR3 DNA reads TGTGCCAGCAGCCATGGCTACGAGCAGTACTTC. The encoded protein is CASSHGYEQYF.

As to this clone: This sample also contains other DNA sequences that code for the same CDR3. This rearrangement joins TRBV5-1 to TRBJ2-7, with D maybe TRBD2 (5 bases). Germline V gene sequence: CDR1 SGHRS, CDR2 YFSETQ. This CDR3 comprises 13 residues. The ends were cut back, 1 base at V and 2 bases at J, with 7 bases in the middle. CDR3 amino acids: CASSLTGAYEQYF. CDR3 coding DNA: TGCGCCAGCAGCTTGACCGGGGCCTACGAGCAGTACTTC. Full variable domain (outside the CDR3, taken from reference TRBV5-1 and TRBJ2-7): KAGVTQTPRYLIKTRGQQVTLSCSPISGHRSVSWYQQTPGQGLQFLFEYFSETQRNKGNFPGRFSGRQFSNSRSEMNVSTLELGDSALYLCASSLTGAYEQYFGPGTRLTVT.

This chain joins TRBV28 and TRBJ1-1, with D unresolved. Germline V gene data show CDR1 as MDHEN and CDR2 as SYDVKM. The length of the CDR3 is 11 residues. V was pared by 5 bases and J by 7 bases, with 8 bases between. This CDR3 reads CASSQPGEAFF. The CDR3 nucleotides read TGTGCCAGCAGTCAACCAGGTGAAGCTTTCTTT.

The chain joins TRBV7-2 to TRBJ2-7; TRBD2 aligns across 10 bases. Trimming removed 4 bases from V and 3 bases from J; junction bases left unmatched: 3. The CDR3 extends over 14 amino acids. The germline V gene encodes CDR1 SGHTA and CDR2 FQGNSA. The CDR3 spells CASSSSGSFYEQYF. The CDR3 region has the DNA TGTGCCAGCAGCTCTAGCGGGAGCTTCTACGAGCAGTACTTC.

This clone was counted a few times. CDR3 DNA: TGTGCCAGCAGTGAAATACTAGGGGGCTACACCTTC. It yields the protein CASSEILGGYTF. The chain uses TRBV2 and TRBJ1-2; D remains ambiguous. V lost 2 bases, J lost 8 bases, and 9 bases lay in between. CDR3 length equals 12 residues. Germline CDR1 is SNHLY and CDR2 is FYNNEI.